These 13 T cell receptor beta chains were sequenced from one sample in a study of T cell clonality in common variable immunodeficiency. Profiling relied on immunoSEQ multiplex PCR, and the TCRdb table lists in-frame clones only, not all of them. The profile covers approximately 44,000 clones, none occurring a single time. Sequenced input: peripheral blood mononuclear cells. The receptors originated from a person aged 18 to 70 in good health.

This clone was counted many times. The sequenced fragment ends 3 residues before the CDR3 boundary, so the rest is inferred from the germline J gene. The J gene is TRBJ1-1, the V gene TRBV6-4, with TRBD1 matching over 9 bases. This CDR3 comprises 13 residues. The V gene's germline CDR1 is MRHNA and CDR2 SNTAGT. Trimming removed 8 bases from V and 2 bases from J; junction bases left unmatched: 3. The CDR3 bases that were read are TGTGCCAGCCGGGACAGGGTTAACACTGAA. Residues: CASRDRVNTE. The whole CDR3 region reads CASRDRVNTEAFF.

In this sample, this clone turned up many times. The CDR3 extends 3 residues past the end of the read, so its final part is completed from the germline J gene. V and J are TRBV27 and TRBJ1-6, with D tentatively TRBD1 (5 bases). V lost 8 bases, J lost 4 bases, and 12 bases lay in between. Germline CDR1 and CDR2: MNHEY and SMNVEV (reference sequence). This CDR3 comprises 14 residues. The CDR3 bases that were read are TGTGCCAGCCGAGGGGTTTCTTATAATTCACCC. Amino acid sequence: CASRGVSYNSP. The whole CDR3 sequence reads CASRGVSYNSPLHF.

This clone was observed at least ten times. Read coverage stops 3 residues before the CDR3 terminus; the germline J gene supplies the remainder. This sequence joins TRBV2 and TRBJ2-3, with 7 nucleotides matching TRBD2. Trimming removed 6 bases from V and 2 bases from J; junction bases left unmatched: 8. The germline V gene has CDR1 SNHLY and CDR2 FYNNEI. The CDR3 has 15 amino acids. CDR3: CASSESLAVTDTQYF. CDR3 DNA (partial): TGTGCCAGCAGCGAAAGCCTAGCGGTCACAGATACG.

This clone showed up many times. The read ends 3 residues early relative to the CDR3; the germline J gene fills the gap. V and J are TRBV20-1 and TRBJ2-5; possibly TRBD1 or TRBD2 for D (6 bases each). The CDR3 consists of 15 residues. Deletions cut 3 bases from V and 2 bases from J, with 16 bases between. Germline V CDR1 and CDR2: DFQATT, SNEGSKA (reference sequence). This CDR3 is CSARTGGDSQETQYF. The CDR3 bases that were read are TGCAGTGCTAGGACAGGAGGGGATTCTCAAGAGACC.

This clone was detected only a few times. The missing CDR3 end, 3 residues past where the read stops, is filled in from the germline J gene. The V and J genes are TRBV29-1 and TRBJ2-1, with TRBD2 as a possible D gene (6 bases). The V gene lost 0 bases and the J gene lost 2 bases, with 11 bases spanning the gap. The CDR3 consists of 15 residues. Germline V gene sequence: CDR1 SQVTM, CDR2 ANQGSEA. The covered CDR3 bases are TGCAGCGTTGAAGATAGTAGCGGAACCTACAATGAG. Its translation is CSVEDSSGTYNE. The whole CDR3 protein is CSVEDSSGTYNEQFF.

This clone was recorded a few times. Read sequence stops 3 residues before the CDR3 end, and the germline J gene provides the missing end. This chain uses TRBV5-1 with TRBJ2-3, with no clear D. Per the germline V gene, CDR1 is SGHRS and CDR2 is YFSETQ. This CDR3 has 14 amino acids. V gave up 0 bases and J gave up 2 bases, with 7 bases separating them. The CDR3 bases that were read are TGCGCCAGCAGCTTGGTTACTGACACAGATACG. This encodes CASSLVTDTDT. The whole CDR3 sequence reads CASSLVTDTDTQYF. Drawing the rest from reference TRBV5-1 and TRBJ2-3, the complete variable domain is KAGVTQTPRYLIKTRGQQVTLSCSPISGHRSVSWYQQTPGQGLQFLFEYFSETQRNKGNFPGRFSGRQFSNSRSEMNVSTLELGDSALYLCASSLVTDTDTQYFGPGTRLTVL.

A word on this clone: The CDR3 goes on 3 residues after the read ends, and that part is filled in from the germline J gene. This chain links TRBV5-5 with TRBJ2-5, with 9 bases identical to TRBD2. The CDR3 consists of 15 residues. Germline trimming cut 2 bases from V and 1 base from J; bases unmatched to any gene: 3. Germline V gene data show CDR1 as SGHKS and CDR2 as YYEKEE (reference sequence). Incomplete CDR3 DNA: TGTGCCAGCAGCTTCGGCGGGGGGGCCCAAGAGACC. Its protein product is CASSFGGGAQET. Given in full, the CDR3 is CASSFGGGAQETQYF.

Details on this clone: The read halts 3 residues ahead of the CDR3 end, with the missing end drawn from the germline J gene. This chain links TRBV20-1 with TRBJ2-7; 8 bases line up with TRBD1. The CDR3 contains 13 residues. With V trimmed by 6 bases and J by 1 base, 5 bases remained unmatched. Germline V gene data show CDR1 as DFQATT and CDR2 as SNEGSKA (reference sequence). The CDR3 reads CSARGLESYEQYF. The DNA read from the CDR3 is TGCAGTGCCAGGGGGCTGGAGTCCTACGAG.

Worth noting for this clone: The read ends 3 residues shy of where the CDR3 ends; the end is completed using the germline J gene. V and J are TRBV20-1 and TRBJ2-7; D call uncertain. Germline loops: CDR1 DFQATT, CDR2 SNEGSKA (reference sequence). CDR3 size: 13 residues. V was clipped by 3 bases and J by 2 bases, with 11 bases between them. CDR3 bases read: TGCAGTGCTAGGGGCACCGTAACCTACGAG. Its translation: CSARGTVTYE. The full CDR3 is CSARGTVTYEQYF.

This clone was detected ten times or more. The part of the CDR3 DNA that was read is TGCGCCAGCATTCCCCCCGGGACAGCCTGGTATGGC. It yields the protein CASIPPGTAWYG. In full, the CDR3 is CASIPPGTAWYGYTF. V and J are TRBV10-1 and TRBJ1-2; TRBD1 matches at 7 bases. With the read ending 3 residues before the CDR3 end, the germline J gene is used to fill in that end. Per germline, CDR1 WNHNN and CDR2 SYGVQD (reference sequence). This CDR3 comprises 15 residues. The V gene end was trimmed by 7 bases and the J gene end by 5 bases; junction bases not matched to a gene: 13.

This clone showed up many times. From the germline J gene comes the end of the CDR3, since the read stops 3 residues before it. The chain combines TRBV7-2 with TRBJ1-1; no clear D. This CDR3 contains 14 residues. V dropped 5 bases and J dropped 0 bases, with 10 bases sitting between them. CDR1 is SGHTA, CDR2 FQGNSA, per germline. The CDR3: CASSMVTVNTEAFF. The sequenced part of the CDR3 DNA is TGTGCCAGCAGCATGGTAACGGTGAACACTGAA.

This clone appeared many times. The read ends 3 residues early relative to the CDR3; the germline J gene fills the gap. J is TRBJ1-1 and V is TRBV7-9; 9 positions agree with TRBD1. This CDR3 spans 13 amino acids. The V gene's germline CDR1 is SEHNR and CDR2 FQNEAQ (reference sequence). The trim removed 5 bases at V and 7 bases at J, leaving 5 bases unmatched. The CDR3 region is CASSPRTGDEAFF. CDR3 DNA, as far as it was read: TGTGCCAGCAGCCCCCGGACAGGGGATGAA.

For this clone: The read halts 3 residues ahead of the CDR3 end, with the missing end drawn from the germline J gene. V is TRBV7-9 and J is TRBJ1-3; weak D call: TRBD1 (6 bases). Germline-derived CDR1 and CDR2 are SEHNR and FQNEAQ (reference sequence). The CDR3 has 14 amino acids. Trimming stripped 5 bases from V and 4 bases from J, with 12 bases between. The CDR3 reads CASSPQGSGNTIYF. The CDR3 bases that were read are TGTGCCAGCAGCCCACAGGGCTCCGGAAACACC. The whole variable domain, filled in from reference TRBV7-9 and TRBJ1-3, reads DTGVSQNPRHKITKRGQNVTFRCDPISEHNRLYWYRQTLGQGPEFLTYFQNEAQLEKSRLLSDRFSAERPKGSFSTLEIQRTEQGDSAMYLCASSPQGSGNTIYFGEGSWLTVV.